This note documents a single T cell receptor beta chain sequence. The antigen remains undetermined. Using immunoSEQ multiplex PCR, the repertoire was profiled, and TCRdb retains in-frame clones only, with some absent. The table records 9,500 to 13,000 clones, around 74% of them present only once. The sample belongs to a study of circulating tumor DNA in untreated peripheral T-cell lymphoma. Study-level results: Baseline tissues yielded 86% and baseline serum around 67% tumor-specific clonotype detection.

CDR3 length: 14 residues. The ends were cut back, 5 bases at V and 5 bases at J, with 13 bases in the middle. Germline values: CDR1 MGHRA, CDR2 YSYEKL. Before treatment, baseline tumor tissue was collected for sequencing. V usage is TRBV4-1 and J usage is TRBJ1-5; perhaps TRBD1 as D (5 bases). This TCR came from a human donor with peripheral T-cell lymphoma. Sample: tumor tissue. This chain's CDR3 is CASSAGPDDQPQHF. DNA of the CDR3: TGCGCCAGCAGCGCGGGACCTGACGATCAGCCCCAGCATTTT.